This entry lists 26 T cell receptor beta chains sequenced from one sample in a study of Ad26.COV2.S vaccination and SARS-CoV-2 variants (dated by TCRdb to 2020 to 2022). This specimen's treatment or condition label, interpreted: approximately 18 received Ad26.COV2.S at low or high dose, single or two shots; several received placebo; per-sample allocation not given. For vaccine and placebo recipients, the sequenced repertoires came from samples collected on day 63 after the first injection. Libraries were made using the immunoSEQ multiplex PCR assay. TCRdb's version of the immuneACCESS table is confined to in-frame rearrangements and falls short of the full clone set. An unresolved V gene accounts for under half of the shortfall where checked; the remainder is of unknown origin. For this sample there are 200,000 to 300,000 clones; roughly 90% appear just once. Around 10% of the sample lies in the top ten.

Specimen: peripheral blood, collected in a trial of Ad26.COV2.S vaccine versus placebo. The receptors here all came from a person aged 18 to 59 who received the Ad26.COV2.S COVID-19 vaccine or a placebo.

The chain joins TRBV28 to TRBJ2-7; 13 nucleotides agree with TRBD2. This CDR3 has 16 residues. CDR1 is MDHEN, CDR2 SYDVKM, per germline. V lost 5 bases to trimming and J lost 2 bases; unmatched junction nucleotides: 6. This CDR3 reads CASSLQTSGGTYEQYF. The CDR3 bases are TGTGCCAGCAGTCTACAGACTAGCGGGGGGACCTACGAGCAGTACTTC.

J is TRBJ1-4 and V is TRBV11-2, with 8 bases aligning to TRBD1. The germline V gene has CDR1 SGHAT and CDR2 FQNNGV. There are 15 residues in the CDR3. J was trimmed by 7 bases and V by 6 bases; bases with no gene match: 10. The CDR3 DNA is TGTGCCAGCAGATTAACAGGGGGGTTTGGTGAAAAACTGTTTTTT. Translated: CASRLTGGFGEKLFF.

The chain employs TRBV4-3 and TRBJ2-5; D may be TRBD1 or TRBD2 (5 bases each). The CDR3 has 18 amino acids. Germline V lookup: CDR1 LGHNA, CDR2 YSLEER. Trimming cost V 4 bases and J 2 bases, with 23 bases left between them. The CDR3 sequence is CASSPSGAGGWTQETQYF. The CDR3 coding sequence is TGCGCCAGCAGCCCTTCTGGAGCAGGAGGATGGACACAAGAGACCCAGTACTTC.

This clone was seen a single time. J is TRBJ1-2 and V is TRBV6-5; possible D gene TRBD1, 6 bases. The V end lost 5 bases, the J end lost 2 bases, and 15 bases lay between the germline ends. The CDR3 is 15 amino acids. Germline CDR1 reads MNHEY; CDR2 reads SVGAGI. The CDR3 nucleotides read TGTGCCAGCAGTCCAACGTGGGGGGGCAACTATGGCTACACCTTC. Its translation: CASSPTWGGNYGYTF.

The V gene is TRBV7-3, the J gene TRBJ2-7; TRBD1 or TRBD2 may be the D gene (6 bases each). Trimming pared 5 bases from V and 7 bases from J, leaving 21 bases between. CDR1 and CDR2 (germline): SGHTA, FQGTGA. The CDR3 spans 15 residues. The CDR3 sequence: CASSPTGGGWWEQYF. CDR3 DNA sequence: TGTGCCAGCAGCCCGACAGGAGGGGGATGGTGGGAGCAGTACTTC.

CDR3 region: CASRTTGSSYNEQFF. As DNA, the CDR3 is TGTGCCAGCAGGACCACAGGGAGCTCCTACAATGAGCAGTTCTTC. This chain uses TRBV6-5 with TRBJ2-1, with a tentative D call TRBD1 (6 bases). Germline assignment: CDR1 MNHEY and CDR2 SVGAGI. CDR3 size: 15 residues. Trimming took 6 bases from V and 0 from J, leaving 12 bases between them.

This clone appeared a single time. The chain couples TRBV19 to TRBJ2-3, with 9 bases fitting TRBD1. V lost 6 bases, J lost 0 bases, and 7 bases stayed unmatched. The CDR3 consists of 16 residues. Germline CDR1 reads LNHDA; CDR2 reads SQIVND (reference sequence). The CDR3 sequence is CASSKETGGSTDTQYF. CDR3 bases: TGTGCCAGTAGCAAAGAGACAGGGGGTAGCACAGATACGCAGTATTTT.

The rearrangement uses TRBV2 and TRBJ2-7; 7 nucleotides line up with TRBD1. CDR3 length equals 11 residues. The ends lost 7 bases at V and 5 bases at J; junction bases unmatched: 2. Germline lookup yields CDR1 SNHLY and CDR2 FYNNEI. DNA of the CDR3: TGTGCCAGCATGGACAGGAACGAGCAGTACTTC. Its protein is CASMDRNEQYF. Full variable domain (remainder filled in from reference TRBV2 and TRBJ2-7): EPEVTQTPSHQVTQMGQEVILRCVPISNHLYFYWYRQILGQKVEFLVSFYNNEISEKSEIFDDQFSVERPDGSNFTLKIRSTKLEDSAMYFCASMDRNEQYFGPGTRLTVT.

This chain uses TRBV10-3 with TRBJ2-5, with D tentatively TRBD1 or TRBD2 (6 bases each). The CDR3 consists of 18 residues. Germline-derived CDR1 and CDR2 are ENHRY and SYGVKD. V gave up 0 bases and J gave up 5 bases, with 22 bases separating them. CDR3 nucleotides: TGTGCCATCAGTGAGTCGAGTGGTTCGGAGGGGGGCCGGGAGACCCAGTACTTC. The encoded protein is CAISESSGSEGGRETQYF.

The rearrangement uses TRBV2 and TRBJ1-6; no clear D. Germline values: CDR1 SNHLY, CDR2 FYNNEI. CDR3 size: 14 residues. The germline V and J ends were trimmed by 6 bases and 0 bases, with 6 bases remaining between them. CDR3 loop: CASRESSYNSPLHF. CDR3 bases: TGTGCCAGCAGGGAGAGCTCCTATAATTCACCCCTCCACTTT.

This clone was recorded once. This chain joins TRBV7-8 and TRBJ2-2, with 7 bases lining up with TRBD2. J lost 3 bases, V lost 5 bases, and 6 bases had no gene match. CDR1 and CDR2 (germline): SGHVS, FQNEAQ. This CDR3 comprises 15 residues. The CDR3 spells CASSRKREYTGELFF. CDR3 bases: TGTGCCAGCAGCCGTAAGCGGGAATACACCGGGGAGCTGTTTTTT.

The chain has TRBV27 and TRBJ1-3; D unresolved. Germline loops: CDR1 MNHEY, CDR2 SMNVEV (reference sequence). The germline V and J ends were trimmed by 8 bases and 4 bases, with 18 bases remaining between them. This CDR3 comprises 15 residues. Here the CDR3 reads CASSNEGSPGNTIYF. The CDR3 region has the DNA TGTGCCAGCTCAAACGAGGGATCGCCCGGAAACACCATATATTTT.

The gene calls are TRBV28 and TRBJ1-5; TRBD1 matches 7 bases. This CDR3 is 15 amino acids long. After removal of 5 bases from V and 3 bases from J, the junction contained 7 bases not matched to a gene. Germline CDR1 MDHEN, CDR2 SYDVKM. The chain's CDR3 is CASSPLDRDNQPQHF. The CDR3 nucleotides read TGTGCCAGCAGTCCGTTAGACAGGGACAATCAGCCCCAGCATTTT.

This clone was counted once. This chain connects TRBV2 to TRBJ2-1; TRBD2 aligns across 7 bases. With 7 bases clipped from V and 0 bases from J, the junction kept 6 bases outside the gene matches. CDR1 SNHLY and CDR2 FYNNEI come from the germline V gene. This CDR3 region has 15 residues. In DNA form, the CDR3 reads TGTGCCAGCACCCCTCGGGACTACTCCTACAATGAGCAGTTCTTC. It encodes CASTPRDYSYNEQFF.

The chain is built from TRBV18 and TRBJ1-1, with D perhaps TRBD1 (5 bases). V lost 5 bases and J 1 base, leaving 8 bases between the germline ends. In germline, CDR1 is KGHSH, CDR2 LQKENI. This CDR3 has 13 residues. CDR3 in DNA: TGTGCCAGCTCAACCGGACAGAACACTGAAGCTTTCTTT. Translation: CASSTGQNTEAFF.

CDR3 region: CASSLGGQGLREQYF. The DNA for the CDR3 is TGCGCCAGCAGCTTGGGCGGACAGGGGTTACGCGAGCAGTACTTC. The chain employs TRBV5-1 and TRBJ2-7, with 9 bases lining up with TRBD1. The CDR3 spans 15 residues. V trimming: 0 bases; J trimming: 6 bases; junction bases outside the gene matches: 7. Germline V gives CDR1 SGHRS, CDR2 YFSETQ.

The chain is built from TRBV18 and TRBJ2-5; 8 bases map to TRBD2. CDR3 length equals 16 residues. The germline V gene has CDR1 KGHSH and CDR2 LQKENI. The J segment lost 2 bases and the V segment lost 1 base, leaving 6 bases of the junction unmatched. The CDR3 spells CASSPRRGGPQETQYF. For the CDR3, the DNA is TGTGCCAGCTCACCACGCCGGGGGGGCCCGCAAGAGACCCAGTACTTC.

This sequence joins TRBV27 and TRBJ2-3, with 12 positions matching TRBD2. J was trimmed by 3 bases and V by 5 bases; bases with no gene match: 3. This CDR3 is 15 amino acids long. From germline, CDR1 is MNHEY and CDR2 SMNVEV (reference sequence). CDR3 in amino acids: CASSKLAGGTDTQYF. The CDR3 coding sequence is TGTGCCAGCAGTAAACTAGCGGGAGGTACAGATACGCAGTATTTT.

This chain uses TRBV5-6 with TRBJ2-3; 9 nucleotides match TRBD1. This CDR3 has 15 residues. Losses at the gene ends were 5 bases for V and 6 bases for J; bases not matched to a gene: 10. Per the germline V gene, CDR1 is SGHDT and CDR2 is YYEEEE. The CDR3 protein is CASRMGGTGFDTQYF. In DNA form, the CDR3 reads TGTGCCAGCAGAATGGGCGGGACAGGGTTTGATACGCAGTATTTT. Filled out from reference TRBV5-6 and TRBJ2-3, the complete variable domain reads DAGVTQSPTHLIKTRGQQVTLRCSPKSGHDTVSWYQQALGQGPQFIFQYYEEEERQRGNFPDRFSGHQFPNYSSELNVNALLLGDSALYLCASRMGGTGFDTQYFGPGTRLTVL.

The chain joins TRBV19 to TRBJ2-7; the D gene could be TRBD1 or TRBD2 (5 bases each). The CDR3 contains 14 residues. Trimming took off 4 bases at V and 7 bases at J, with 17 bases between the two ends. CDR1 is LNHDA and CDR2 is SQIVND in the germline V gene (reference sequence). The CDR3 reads CASSTLTGTTEQYF. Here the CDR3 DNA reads TGTGCCAGTAGTACACTAACCGGGACCACGGAGCAGTACTTC.

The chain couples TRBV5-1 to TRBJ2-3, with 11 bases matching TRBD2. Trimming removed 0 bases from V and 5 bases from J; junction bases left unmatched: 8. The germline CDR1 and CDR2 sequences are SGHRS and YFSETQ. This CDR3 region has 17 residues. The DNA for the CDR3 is TGCGCCAGCAGCTTGGCCTTTGGACTAGCGGGCAGAGATACGCAGTATTTT. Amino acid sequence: CASSLAFGLAGRDTQYF.

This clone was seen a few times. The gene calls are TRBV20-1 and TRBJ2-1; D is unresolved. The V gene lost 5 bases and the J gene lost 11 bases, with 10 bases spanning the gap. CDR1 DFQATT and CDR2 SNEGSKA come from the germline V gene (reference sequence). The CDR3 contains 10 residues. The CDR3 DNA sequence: TGCAGTGCTCCTTCCGGGCAGCAGTTCTTC. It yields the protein CSAPSGQQFF.

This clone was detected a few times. For the CDR3, the DNA is TGTGCCAGCAGCCCGCGACCGGGACAAATAAACACTGAAGCTTTCTTT. This sequence encodes CASSPRPGQINTEAFF. The chain joins TRBV7-6 to TRBJ1-1, with D possibly being TRBD1 (6 bases). Germline V gene data show CDR1 as SGHVS and CDR2 as FNYEAQ. CDR3 length: 16 residues. Deletions cut 5 bases from V and 2 bases from J, with 18 bases between.

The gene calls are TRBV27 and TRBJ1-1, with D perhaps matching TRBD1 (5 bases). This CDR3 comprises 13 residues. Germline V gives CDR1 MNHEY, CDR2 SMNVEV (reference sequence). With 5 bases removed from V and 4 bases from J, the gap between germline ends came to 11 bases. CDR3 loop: CASSLGESTEAFF. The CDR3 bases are TGTGCCAGCAGTCTAGGGGAATCCACTGAAGCTTTCTTT.

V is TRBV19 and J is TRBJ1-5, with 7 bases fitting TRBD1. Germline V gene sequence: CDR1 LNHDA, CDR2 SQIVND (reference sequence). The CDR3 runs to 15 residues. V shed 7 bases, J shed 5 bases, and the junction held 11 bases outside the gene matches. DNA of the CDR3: TGTGCCAGTAATAGTCAACAGGGGCATGATCAGCCCCAGCATTTT. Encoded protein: CASNSQQGHDQPQHF.

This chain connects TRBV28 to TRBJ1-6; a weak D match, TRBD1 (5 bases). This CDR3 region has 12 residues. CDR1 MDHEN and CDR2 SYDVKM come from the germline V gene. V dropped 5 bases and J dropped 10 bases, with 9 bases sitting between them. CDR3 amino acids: CASSARASPLHF. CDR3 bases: TGTGCCAGCAGTGCCAGGGCCTCACCCCTCCACTTT.